A single sample is the source of the 12 T cell receptor beta chains below, sequenced in a study of OX40 agonist ivuxolimab in advanced cancers. Method: immunoSEQ multiplex PCR; TCRdb's copy keeps in-frame clones and lacks some. The table lists tens of thousands of clones, roughly 85% of them singletons. The sample consisted of CD4+ or CD8+ T cells sorted from blood, taken in a trial of the OX40 agonist ivuxolimab. Source of these receptors: an adult with an advanced solid tumor such as melanoma, head and neck, liver or kidney cancer.

The chain employs TRBV21-1 and TRBJ2-2; the D call in the table, TRBD2, was not verified against the DNA. TRBV21-1 is marked as a pseudogene. The CDR3 sequence is 18 residues long. CDR3: CASLLGLAGGSNTGELFF. The CDR3 nucleotides read TGTGCCAGTCTTTTGGGACTAGCGGGAGGTTCAAACACCGGGGAGCTGTTTTTT.

In its sample, this clone was seen many times. The chain joins TRBV5-4 to TRBJ1-6; D remains ambiguous. V was cut by 0 bases and J by 9 bases, with 13 bases left in between. The CDR3 totals 15 residues. Germline V gives CDR1 SGHNT, CDR2 YYREEE (reference sequence). The CDR3 is CASSLDRSVGSPLHF. The CDR3 DNA reads as TGTGCCAGCAGCTTGGACCGGTCGGTGGGTTCACCCCTCCACTTT.

This clone was seen a single time. This chain uses TRBV19 with TRBJ2-7, with a weak D call TRBD1 (5 bases). Trimming left V 3 bases short and J 1 base short, with 13 bases between. This CDR3 has 15 amino acids. Germline CDR1 is LNHDA and CDR2 is SQIVND (reference sequence). CDR3 nucleotides: TGTGCCAGTAGTATCTCAGGGATTGGTTCCTACGAGCAGTACTTC. It is translated as CASSISGIGSYEQYF.

CDR3 region: CAISDTSGSAEAFF. CDR3 nucleotide sequence: TGTGCCATCAGTGACACCTCAGGGTCGGCTGAAGCTTTCTTT. The gene calls are TRBV10-3 and TRBJ1-1; D perhaps matches TRBD1 (5 bases). Trimming left V 3 bases short and J 6 bases short, with 14 bases between. Germline CDR1 reads ENHRY; CDR2 reads SYGVKD. The CDR3 runs 14 residues.

In DNA, the CDR3 is TGTGCCAGCTGGCTAGCGGGAGTGGTCAATGAGCAGTTCTTC. Protein product: CASWLAGVVNEQFF. The chain has TRBV6-4 and TRBJ2-1; 10 positions match TRBD2. This CDR3 region has 14 residues. Germline V lookup: CDR1 MRHNA, CDR2 SNTAGT. Unmatched junction bases numbered 7, after V lost 8 bases and J lost 6 bases.

J is TRBJ2-7 and V is TRBV6-1; no reliable D call. With 11 bases removed from V and 3 bases from J, the gap between germline ends came to 17 bases. In germline, CDR1 is MNHNS, CDR2 SASEGT. The CDR3 loop spans 13 amino acids. CDR3 loop: CAAQYLQGYEQYF. CDR3 nucleotides: TGTGCCGCCCAGTATCTGCAAGGCTACGAGCAGTACTTC.

The chain combines TRBV7-3 with TRBJ2-2; 8 bases agree with TRBD1. The CDR3 runs 14 residues. V lost 5 bases, J lost 4 bases, and 3 bases stayed unmatched. The germline CDR1 and CDR2 sequences are SGHTA and FQGTGA. CDR3 amino acids: CASSAGGFTGELFF. CDR3 nucleotides: TGTGCCAGCAGCGCAGGGGGCTTCACCGGGGAGCTGTTTTTT.

This clone was seen more than once but under ten times. The rearrangement links TRBV19 to TRBJ1-1; possibly TRBD1 for D (6 bases). This CDR3 region has 14 residues. Per germline, CDR1 LNHDA and CDR2 SQIVND (reference sequence). V was clipped by 6 bases and J by 7 bases, with 18 bases between them. The CDR3 region has the DNA TGTGCCAGTAGCCACAGGGCCCTGGGGGGTGAAGCTTTCTTT. This translates into CASSHRALGGEAFF.

This chain connects TRBV5-6 to TRBJ1-3; D gene uncertain. The CDR3 length is 15 residues. Germline CDR1 reads SGHDT; CDR2 reads YYEEEE. Trimming took off 4 bases at V and 0 bases at J, with 11 bases between the two ends. The CDR3 sequence: CASSRTRNSGNTIYF. In nucleotides, the CDR3 is TGTGCCAGCAGCCGAACCCGGAACTCTGGAAACACCATATATTTT. The complete variable domain, with remaining parts taken from reference TRBV5-6 and TRBJ1-3, reads DAGVTQSPTHLIKTRGQQVTLRCSPKSGHDTVSWYQQALGQGPQFIFQYYEEEERQRGNFPDRFSGHQFPNYSSELNVNALLLGDSALYLCASSRTRNSGNTIYFGEGSWLTVV.

This chain connects TRBV5-6 to TRBJ1-4, with 10 bases aligning to TRBD1. Germline V gene lookup returns CDR1 SGHDT and CDR2 YYEEEE. The length of the CDR3 is 15 residues. Trimming at V came to 2 bases and at J to 7 bases, leaving 5 bases not matched to a gene. CDR3: CASSLSDRGSEKLFF. The CDR3 nucleotides are TGTGCCAGCAGCTTATCGGACAGGGGGAGTGAAAAACTGTTTTTT. Drawing the rest from reference TRBV5-6 and TRBJ1-4, the complete variable domain is DAGVTQSPTHLIKTRGQQVTLRCSPKSGHDTVSWYQQALGQGPQFIFQYYEEEERQRGNFPDRFSGHQFPNYSSELNVNALLLGDSALYLCASSLSDRGSEKLFFGSGTQLSVL.

V is TRBV28 and J is TRBJ1-1; TRBD1 matches 10 bases. The trim removed 4 bases at V and 4 bases at J, leaving 9 bases unmatched. The CDR3 consists of 16 residues. From germline, CDR1 is MDHEN and CDR2 SYDVKM. CDR3 nucleotide sequence: TGTGCCAGCAGTTACCGGGACAGGGGTATGGCCACTGAAGCTTTCTTT. This encodes CASSYRDRGMATEAFF.

The table lists this clone with a few counts. This chain links TRBV11-2 with TRBJ2-7; D call uncertain. The CDR3 is 13 amino acids. CDR1 is SGHAT, CDR2 FQNNGV, per germline. Trimming removed 4 bases from V and 0 bases from J, with 7 bases in between. The CDR3 spells CASSSVGSYEQYF. In DNA, the CDR3 is TGTGCCAGCAGCTCAGTGGGCTCCTACGAGCAGTACTTC.